The source of this TCR beta chain is a study of blood T cell repertoires in COVID-19. At the level of the study: From the United States, Italy and Spain came samples of acute and convalescent COVID-19. From T cells, B-cell-depleted T cells, or PBMCs came the material, which was cDNA or gDNA.

The CDR3 loop spans 17 amino acids. Germline V gene lookup returns CDR1 KGHSH and CDR2 LQKENI. V shed 4 bases, J shed 1 base, and the junction held 9 bases outside the gene matches. Seattle-derived patients entered the study during active infection and were followed longitudinally. Per the original methods: Quantification of nucleated cells was approximated via reference gene primer amplification. TCRdb's copy holds only in-frame clones and misses some; the assay was immunoSEQ multiplex PCR. The V and J calls and the clone size are those of that table, but D and trimming were determined from the DNA. The sample has about 38,000 clones, 80% to 90% seen once.

The source of this sequence is a man aged 60 to 75 with COVID-19, enrolled during active disease. The sequenced sample consisted of peripheral blood. The V call is TRBV18, the J call TRBJ2-3; 9 nucleotides line up with TRBD1. DNA of the CDR3: TGTGCCAGCTCACTTGCCGGGACAGGGACGGGCACAGATACGCAGTATTTT. Its protein is CASSLAGTGTGTDTQYF.